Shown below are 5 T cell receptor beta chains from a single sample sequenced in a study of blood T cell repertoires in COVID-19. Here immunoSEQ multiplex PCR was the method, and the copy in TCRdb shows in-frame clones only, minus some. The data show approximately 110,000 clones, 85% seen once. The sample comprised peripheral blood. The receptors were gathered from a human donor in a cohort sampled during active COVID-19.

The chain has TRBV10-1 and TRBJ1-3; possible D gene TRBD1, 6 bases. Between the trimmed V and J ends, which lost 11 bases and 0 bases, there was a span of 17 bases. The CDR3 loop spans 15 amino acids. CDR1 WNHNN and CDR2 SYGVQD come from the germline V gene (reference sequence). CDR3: CAPRGRASSGNTIYF. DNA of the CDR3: TGCGCCCCCAGGGGAAGGGCGAGCTCTGGAAACACCATATATTTT.

The DNA of the CDR3 is TGTGCCAGCAGCATTTACAGGGCGTCCTACAATGAGCAGTTCTTC. It encodes CASSIYRASYNEQFF. The chain recombines TRBV6-5 with TRBJ2-1; possibly TRBD1 for D (6 bases). Trimming took off 6 bases at V and 1 base at J, with 13 bases between the two ends. Germline V lookup: CDR1 MNHEY, CDR2 SVGAGI. The CDR3 totals 15 residues.

The CDR3 loop reads CAWSRRSLGEQYF. CDR3 sequence (DNA): TGTGCCTGGAGTAGGAGATCTCTCGGCGAGCAGTACTTC. The chain employs TRBV30 and TRBJ2-7; no clear D. CDR3 length equals 13 residues. V lost 2 bases to trimming and J lost 6 bases, with 14 bases between them. The V gene's germline CDR1 is GTSNPN and CDR2 SVGIG (reference sequence).

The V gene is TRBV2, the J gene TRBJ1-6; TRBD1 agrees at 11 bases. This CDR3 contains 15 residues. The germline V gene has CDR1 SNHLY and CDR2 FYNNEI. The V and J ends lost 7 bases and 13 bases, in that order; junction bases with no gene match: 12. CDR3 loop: CASTAGQGARDPLHF. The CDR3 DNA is TGTGCCAGCACCGCCGGACAGGGGGCGAGGGATCCCCTCCACTTT.

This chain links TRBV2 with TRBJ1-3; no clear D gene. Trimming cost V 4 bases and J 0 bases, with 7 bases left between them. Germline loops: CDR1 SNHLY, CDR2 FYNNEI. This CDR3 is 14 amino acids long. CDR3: CASSAGSSGNTIYF. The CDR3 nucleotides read TGTGCCAGCAGTGCAGGATCCTCTGGAAACACCATATATTTT. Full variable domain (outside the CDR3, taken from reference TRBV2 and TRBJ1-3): EPEVTQTPSHQVTQMGQEVILRCVPISNHLYFYWYRQILGQKVEFLVSFYNNEISEKSEIFDDQFSVERPDGSNFTLKIRSTKLEDSAMYFCASSAGSSGNTIYFGEGSWLTVV.